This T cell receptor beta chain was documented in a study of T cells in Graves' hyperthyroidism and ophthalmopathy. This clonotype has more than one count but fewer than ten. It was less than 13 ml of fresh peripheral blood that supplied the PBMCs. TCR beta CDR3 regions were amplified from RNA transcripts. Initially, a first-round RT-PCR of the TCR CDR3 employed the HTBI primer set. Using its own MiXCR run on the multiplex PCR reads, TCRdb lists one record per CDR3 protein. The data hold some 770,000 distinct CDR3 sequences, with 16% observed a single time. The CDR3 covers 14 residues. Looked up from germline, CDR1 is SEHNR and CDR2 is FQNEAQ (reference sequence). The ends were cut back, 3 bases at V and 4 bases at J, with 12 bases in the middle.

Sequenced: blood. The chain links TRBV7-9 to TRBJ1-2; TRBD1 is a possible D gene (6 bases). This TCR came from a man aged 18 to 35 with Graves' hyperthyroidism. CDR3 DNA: TGTGCCAGCAGCTTTCCCAGGGGCGTCTATGGCTACACCTTC. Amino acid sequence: CASSFPRGVYGYTF.